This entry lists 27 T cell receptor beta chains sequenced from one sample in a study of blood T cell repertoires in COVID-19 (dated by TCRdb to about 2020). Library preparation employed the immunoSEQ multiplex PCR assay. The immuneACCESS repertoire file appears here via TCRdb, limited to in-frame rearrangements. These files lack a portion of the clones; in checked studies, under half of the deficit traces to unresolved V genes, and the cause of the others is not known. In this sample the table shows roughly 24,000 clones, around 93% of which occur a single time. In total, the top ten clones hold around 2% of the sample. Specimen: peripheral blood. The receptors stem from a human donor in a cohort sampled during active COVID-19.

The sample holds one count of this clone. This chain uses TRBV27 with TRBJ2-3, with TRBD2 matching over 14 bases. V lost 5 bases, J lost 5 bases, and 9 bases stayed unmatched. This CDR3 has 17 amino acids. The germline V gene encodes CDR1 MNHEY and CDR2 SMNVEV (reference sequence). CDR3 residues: CASSTRTSGGRLDTQYF. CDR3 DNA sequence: TGTGCCAGCAGTACCCGGACTAGCGGGGGGCGGTTAGATACGCAGTATTTT.

The CDR3 coding sequence is TGTGCCAGTAGTCCTGACAGGGTGGGCACTGAAGCTTTCTTT. It yields the protein CASSPDRVGTEAFF. This rearrangement joins TRBV19 to TRBJ1-1; TRBD1 agrees at 7 bases. After removal of 5 bases from V and 4 bases from J, the junction contained 7 bases not matched to a gene. The CDR3 sequence is 14 residues long. Germline CDR1 reads LNHDA; CDR2 reads SQIVND (reference sequence). The full variable domain, completed using reference TRBV19 and TRBJ1-1, is DGGITQSPKYLFRKEGQNVTLSCEQNLNHDAMYWYRQDPGQGLRLIYYSQIVNDFQKGDIAEGYSVSREKKESFPLTVTSAQKNPTAFYLCASSPDRVGTEAFFGQGTRLTVV.

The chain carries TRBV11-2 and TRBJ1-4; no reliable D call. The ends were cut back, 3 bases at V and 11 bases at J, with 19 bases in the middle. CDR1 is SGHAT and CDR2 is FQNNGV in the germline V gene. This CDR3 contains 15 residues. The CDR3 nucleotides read TGTGCCAGCAGCTTTACGTTTTCAGGTGACGACAAACTGTTTTTT. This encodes CASSFTFSGDDKLFF.

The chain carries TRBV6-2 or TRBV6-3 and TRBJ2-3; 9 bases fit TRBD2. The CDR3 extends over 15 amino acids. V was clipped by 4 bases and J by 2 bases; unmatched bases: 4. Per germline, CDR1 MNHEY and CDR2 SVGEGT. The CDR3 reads CASSWGLADTDTQYF. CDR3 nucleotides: TGTGCCAGCAGTTGGGGACTAGCAGACACAGATACGCAGTATTTT.

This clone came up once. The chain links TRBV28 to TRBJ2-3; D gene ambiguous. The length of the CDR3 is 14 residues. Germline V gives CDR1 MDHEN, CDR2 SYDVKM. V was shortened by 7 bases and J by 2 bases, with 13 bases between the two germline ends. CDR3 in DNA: TGTGCCAGCACCAATGCGAGGTTCACAGATACGCAGTATTTT. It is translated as CASTNARFTDTQYF.

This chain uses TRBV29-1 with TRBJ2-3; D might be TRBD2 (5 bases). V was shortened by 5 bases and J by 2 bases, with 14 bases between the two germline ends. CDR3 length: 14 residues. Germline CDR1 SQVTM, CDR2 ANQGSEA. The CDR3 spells CSVIREVDTDTQYF. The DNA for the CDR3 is TGCAGCGTTATCCGGGAAGTGGACACAGATACGCAGTATTTT.

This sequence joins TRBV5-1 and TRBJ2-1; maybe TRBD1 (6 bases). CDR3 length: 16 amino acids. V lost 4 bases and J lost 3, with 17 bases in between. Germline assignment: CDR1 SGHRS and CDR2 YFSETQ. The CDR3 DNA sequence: TGCGCCAGCAGCCTCGGACAGACTAAACTCTACAATGAGCAGTTCTTC. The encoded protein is CASSLGQTKLYNEQFF.

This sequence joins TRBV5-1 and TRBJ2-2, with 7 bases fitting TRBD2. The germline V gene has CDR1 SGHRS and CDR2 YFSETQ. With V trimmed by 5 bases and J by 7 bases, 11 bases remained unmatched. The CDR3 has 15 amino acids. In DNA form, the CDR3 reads TGCGCCAGCAGGATGCGGGCGGGAGAAATCGGGGAGCTGTTTTTT. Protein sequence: CASRMRAGEIGELFF.

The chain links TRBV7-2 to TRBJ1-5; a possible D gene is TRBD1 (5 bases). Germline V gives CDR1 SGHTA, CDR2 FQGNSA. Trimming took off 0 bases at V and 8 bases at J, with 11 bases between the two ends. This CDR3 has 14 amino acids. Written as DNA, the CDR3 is TGTGCCAGCAGCTTAGCGGCGACAGAGGAGCCCCAGCATTTT. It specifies CASSLAATEEPQHF.

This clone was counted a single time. The CDR3 DNA reads TGTGCCAGCAGCGTATGGACAGGGGACTATGGCTACACCTTC. Translated, it gives CASSVWTGDYGYTF. The V gene is TRBV7-9, the J gene TRBJ1-2, with 9 nucleotides matching TRBD1. CDR3 size: 14 residues. Trimming at V came to 5 bases and at J to 3 bases, leaving 4 bases not matched to a gene. Germline V gene sequence: CDR1 SEHNR, CDR2 FQNEAQ (reference sequence).

CDR3 sequence (DNA): TGTGCCAGCAGTCCCCGATGGGCCTCTGGAAACACCATATATTTT. Protein product: CASSPRWASGNTIYF. The genes are TRBV27 and TRBJ1-3; D gene ambiguous. This CDR3 is built from 15 residues. CDR1 and CDR2 from the germline V gene are MNHEY and SMNVEV (reference sequence). Trimming stripped 5 bases from V and 0 bases from J, with 11 bases between.

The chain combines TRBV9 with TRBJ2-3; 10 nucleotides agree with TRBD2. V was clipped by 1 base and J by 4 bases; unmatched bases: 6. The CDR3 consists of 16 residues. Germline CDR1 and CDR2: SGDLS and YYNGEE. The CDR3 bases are TGTGCCAGCAGCGTACTAAGCGGGAGGGCCGCAGATACGCAGTATTTT. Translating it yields CASSVLSGRAADTQYF.

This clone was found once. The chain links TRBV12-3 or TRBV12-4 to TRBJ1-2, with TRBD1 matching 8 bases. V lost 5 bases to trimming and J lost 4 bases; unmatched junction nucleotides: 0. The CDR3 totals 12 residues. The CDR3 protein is CASSTGGYGYTF. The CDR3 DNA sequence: TGTGCCAGCAGTACAGGGGGCTATGGCTACACCTTC.

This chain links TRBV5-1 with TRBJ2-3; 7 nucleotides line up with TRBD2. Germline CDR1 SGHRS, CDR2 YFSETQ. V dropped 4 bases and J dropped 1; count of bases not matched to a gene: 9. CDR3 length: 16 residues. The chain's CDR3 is CASSPGTTVGTDTQYF. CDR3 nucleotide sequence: TGCGCCAGCAGCCCGGGGACTACGGTAGGCACAGATACGCAGTATTTT.

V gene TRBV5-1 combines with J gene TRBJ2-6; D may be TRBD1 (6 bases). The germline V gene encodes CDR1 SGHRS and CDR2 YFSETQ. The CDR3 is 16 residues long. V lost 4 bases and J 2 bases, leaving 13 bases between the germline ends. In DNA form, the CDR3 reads TGCGCCAGCAGCACTACAGGGTTGGCTGGGGCCAACGTCCTGACTTTC. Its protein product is CASSTTGLAGANVLTF.

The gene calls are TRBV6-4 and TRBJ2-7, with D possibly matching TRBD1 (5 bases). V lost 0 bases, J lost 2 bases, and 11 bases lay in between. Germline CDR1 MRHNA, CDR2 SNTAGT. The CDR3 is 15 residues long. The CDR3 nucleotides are TGTGCCAGCAGTGACTCTTACAGGCCCACCTACGAGCAGTACTTC. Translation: CASSDSYRPTYEQYF.

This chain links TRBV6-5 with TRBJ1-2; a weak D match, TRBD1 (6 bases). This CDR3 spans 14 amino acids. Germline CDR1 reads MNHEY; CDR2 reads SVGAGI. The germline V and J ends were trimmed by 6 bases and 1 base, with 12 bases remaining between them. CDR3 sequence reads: CASSGGGHNYGYTF. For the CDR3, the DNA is TGTGCCAGCAGCGGGGGGGGGCATAACTATGGCTACACCTTC.

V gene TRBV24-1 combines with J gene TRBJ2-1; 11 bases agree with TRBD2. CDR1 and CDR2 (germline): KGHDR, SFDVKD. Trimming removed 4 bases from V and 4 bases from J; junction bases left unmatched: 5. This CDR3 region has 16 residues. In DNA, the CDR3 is TGTGCCACCAGTGAGGCTAGCGGGAGGTCATACAATGAGCAGTTCTTC. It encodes CATSEASGRSYNEQFF.

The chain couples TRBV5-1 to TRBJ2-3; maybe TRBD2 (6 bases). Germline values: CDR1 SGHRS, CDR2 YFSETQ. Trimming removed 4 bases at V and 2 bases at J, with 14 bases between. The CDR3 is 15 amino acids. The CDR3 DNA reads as TGCGCCAGCAGCGCCGCGCGGGATTTCACAGATACGCAGTATTTT. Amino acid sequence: CASSAARDFTDTQYF.

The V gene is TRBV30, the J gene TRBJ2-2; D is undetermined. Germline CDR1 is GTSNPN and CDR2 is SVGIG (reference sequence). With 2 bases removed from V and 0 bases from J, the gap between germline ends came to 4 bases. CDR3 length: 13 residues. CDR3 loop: CAWSSTNTGELFF. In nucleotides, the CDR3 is TGTGCCTGGAGTTCCACGAACACCGGGGAGCTGTTTTTT.

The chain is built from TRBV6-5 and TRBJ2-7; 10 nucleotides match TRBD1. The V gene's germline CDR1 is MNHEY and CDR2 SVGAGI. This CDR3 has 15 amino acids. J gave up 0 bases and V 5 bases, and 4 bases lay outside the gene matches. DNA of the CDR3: TGTGCCAGCAGTAACCGGGACAGGGGCTCCTACGAGCAGTACTTC. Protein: CASSNRDRGSYEQYF.

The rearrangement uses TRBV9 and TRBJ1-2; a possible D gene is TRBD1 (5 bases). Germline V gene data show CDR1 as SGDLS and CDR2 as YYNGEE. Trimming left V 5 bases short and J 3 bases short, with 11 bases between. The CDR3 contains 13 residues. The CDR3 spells CASSERGDYGYTF. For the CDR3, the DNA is TGTGCCAGCAGTGAAAGGGGCGACTATGGCTACACCTTC. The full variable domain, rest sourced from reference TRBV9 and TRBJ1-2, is DSGVTQTPKHLITATGQRVTLRCSPRSGDLSVYWYQQSLDQGLQFLIQYYNGEERAKGNILERFSAQQFPDLHSELNLSSLELGDSALYFCASSERGDYGYTFGSGTRLTVV.

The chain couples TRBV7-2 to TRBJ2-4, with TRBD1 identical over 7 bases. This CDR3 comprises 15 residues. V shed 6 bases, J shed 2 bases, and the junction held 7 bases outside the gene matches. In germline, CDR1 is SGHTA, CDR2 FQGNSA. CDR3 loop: CASRPTGLPKNIQYF. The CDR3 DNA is TGTGCCAGCAGACCGACAGGGTTACCCAAAAACATTCAGTACTTC.

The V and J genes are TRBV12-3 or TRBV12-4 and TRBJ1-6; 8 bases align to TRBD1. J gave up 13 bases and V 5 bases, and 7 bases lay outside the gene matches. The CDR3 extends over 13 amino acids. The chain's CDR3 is CASSGQGVAPLHF. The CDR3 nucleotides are TGTGCCAGCAGTGGACAGGGAGTAGCGCCCCTCCACTTT.

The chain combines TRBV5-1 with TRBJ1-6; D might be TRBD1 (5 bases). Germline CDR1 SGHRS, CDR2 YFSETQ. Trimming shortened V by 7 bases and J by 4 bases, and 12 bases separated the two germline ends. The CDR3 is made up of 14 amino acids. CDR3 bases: TGCGCCAGCCGGCAGGGCGAGTATAATTCACCCCTCCACTTT. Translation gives CASRQGEYNSPLHF.

DNA of the CDR3: TGCGCCAGCAGCTGGACAGGACCTAGCACAGATACGCAGTATTTT. This encodes CASSWTGPSTDTQYF. V gene TRBV5-1 combines with J gene TRBJ2-3; 7 bases fit TRBD1. The length of the CDR3 is 15 residues. CDR1 is SGHRS, CDR2 YFSETQ, per germline. V was clipped by 3 bases and J by 0 bases; unmatched bases: 4.

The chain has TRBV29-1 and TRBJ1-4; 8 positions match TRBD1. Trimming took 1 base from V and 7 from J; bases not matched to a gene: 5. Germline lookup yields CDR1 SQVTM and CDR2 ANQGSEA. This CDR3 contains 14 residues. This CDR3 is CSVEGDRMSEKLFF. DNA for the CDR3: TGCAGCGTTGAAGGGGACAGGATGTCTGAAAAACTGTTTTTT.